The 31 T cell receptor beta chains reported below all come from one sample, sequenced in a study of regulatory T cells in long-lasting Graves disease. Relying on iRepertoire HTBI primers and Arm-PCR of CDR3 regions, the team built TCR beta libraries. A single record per CDR3 protein comes from TCRdb applying MiXCR to the multiplex PCR reads. Among around 400,000 distinct CDR3 sequences listed, approximately 15% were seen once. The sample's time point: newly diagnosed GD, antithyroid drugs for less than 3 months. The TCR library used RNA extracted from PBMCs. The same sample was also used in a study of T cells in Graves' hyperthyroidism and ophthalmopathy.

The material sequenced was peripheral blood mononuclear cells (PBMCs), taken at new diagnosis, from a patient treated with antithyroid drugs. All receptors derive from a woman in her forties with Graves disease.

The V gene is TRBV4-1, the J gene TRBJ2-1, with TRBD2 identical over 7 bases. Germline CDR1 MGHRA, CDR2 YSYEKL. This CDR3 is 15 amino acids long. V shed 1 base and J 4 bases; nucleotides not matched to a gene: 4. This CDR3 reads CASSQVRRGYNEQFF. DNA of the CDR3: TGCGCCAGCAGCCAAGTGCGGCGGGGGTACAATGAGCAGTTCTTC.

This clonotype was picked up many times. This chain links TRBV18 with TRBJ2-1, with D uncertain. CDR3 size: 17 residues. In germline, CDR1 is KGHSH, CDR2 LQKENI. Trimming took 0 bases from V and 4 from J, leaving 16 bases between them. Written as DNA, the CDR3 is TGTGCCAGCTCACCACCATACTCAGCTCTAGGATACAATGAGCAGTTCTTC. The encoded protein is CASSPPYSALGYNEQFF.

This clonotype has just a few counts. V is TRBV5-4 and J is TRBJ2-3; D is unclear. CDR3 size: 15 residues. The V gene lost 2 bases and the J gene lost 2 bases, with 12 bases spanning the gap. Germline V gives CDR1 SGHNT, CDR2 YYREEE (reference sequence). CDR3 DNA: TGTGCCAGCAGCTTCACTGCAACTCCCACAGATACGCAGTATTTT. Its translation is CASSFTATPTDTQYF.

The V gene is TRBV19, the J gene TRBJ2-1; tentatively, D is TRBD1 or TRBD2 (5 bases each). The CDR3 sequence is 15 residues long. V shed 1 base and J shed 0 bases, with 7 bases lying between them. The germline V gene has CDR1 LNHDA and CDR2 SQIVND (reference sequence). The CDR3 region has the DNA TGTGCCAGTAGTATAGGTGGGACCTCCTACAATGAGCAGTTCTTC. It yields the protein CASSIGGTSYNEQFF.

This clonotype was counted at least ten times. This chain joins TRBV20-1 and TRBJ2-5; 10 bases match TRBD1. The CDR3 is 18 amino acids. The ends lost 0 bases at V and 5 bases at J; junction bases unmatched: 15. Germline V gene lookup returns CDR1 DFQATT and CDR2 SNEGSKA (reference sequence). The CDR3 is CSAREAFQPGQGRETQYF. The CDR3 nucleotides are TGCAGTGCTAGAGAAGCCTTTCAACCGGGACAGGGGCGTGAGACCCAGTACTTC.

Remarks on this clonotype: This is likely an artifact of a read error, given a far larger clone one base away. The rearrangement links TRBV7-8 to TRBJ2-7; 8 bases map to TRBD2. CDR1 and CDR2 (germline): SGHVS, FQNEAQ. The CDR3 runs 14 residues. V lost 6 bases, J lost 4 bases, and 8 bases stayed unmatched. This CDR3 is CASREQRESYEQYF. CDR3 sequence (DNA): TGTGCCAGCAGGGAACAGCGGGAGAGTTACGAGCAGTACTTC.

For this clonotype: A much larger clone differs by one base, so this may be a read error. The rearrangement joins TRBV20-1 to TRBJ2-7; D remains ambiguous. Germline loops: CDR1 DFQATT, CDR2 SNEGSKA (reference sequence). The CDR3 is 14 residues long. Trimming stripped 0 bases from V and 3 bases from J, with 12 bases between. In DNA form, the CDR3 reads TGCAGTGCTAGAGATGTGCTCCTGCACTACGAGCAGTACTTC. It encodes CSARDVLLHYEQYF.

This clonotype was observed many times. The V and J genes are TRBV2 and TRBJ2-1, with D maybe TRBD1 (6 bases). The CDR3 covers 15 residues. Per the germline V gene, CDR1 is SNHLY and CDR2 is FYNNEI. V lost 1 base and J lost 2, with 9 bases in between. This chain's CDR3 is CASSEDQGTYNEQFF. CDR3 nucleotides: TGTGCCAGCAGTGAAGACCAGGGGACCTACAATGAGCAGTTCTTC.

In this sample, this clonotype turned up a few times. The chain combines TRBV7-9 with TRBJ2-3, with 7 bases lining up with TRBD2. J gave up 5 bases and V 1 base, and 3 bases lay outside the gene matches. This CDR3 contains 14 residues. Germline CDR1 reads SEHNR; CDR2 reads FQNEAQ (reference sequence). In DNA, the CDR3 is TGTGCCAGCAGCTTAGGCTCGGGGGGAGATACGCAGTATTTT. This gives the protein CASSLGSGGDTQYF.

This clonotype was observed many times. This chain links TRBV7-2 with TRBJ1-4; 8 bases line up with TRBD1. This CDR3 region has 15 residues. With 4 bases clipped from V and 0 bases from J, the junction kept 1 base outside the gene matches. CDR1 and CDR2 (germline): SGHTA, FQGNSA. For the CDR3, the DNA is TGTGCCAGCAGCTCACAGGGGGCAACTAATGAAAAACTGTTTTTT. Amino acid sequence: CASSSQGATNEKLFF.

This chain uses TRBV6-5 with TRBJ2-3; 10 bases align to TRBD2. V lost 4 bases to trimming and J lost 3 bases; unmatched junction nucleotides: 13. This CDR3 contains 18 residues. Germline CDR1 and CDR2: MNHEY and SVGAGI. The CDR3 nucleotides read TGTGCCAGCAGTTCCCTCACGGGAGCGGGAGGGCCTACAGATACGCAGTATTTT. Encoded protein: CASSSLTGAGGPTDTQYF.

This clonotype was seen ten or more times. V and J are TRBV20-1 and TRBJ2-7; 8 bases are shared with TRBD1. Germline V gene sequence: CDR1 DFQATT, CDR2 SNEGSKA (reference sequence). V trimming: 5 bases; J trimming: 4 bases; junction bases outside the gene matches: 10. CDR3 length: 14 amino acids. The CDR3 bases are TGCAGTGCTTATCGGACCCAGGGGGCTTACGAGCAGTACTTC. Residues: CSAYRTQGAYEQYF.

At least ten counts were recorded for this clonotype. The chain couples TRBV28 to TRBJ2-7; 7 bases fit TRBD2. CDR1 and CDR2 (germline): MDHEN, SYDVKM. V was clipped by 8 bases and J by 6 bases; unmatched bases: 13. The CDR3 is made up of 14 amino acids. The CDR3 nucleotides are TGTGCCAGCGGCAACCGGGGGGAAGGGGTCGAGCAGTACTTC. Translating gives CASGNRGEGVEQYF.

The table lists this clonotype with a few counts. CDR3 loop: CASTFRFRNEQFF. Here the CDR3 DNA reads TGTGCCAGCACTTTCCGTTTCCGGAATGAGCAGTTCTTC. V and J are TRBV6-2 or TRBV6-3 and TRBJ2-1; D unresolved. The CDR3 sequence is 13 residues long. Per germline, CDR1 MNHEY and CDR2 SVGEGT. Trimming took 7 bases from V and 7 from J, leaving 14 bases between them.

This clonotype was counted ten times or more. The rearrangement uses TRBV19 and TRBJ1-1, with D uncertain. V was cut by 1 base and J by 6 bases, with 12 bases left in between. This CDR3 region has 14 residues. Germline V gene sequence: CDR1 LNHDA, CDR2 SQIVND (reference sequence). The CDR3 here is CASSIVVDAPEAFF. The CDR3 coding sequence is TGTGCCAGTAGTATAGTTGTCGACGCTCCTGAAGCTTTCTTT.

The V gene is TRBV13, the J gene TRBJ2-5; 9 nucleotides line up with TRBD2. The DNA end favors TRBJ2-1, so the J call may be wrong. The V gene's germline CDR1 is PRHDT and CDR2 FYEKMQ (reference sequence). The CDR3 length is 17 residues. The CDR3 DNA reads as TGTGCCAGCACCCCGTTCTATGGACTAGCGAAAAACAATGAGCAGTTCTTC. Translating it yields CASTPFYGLAKNNEQFF.

This clonotype was detected many times. The V and J genes are TRBV2 and TRBJ2-1; the match to TRBD2 covers 8 bases. V was pared by 7 bases and J by 7 bases, with 18 bases of the junction left unmatched. This CDR3 comprises 17 residues. Germline assignment: CDR1 SNHLY and CDR2 FYNNEI. This chain's CDR3 is CASTVEPAGGGLNEQFF. Here the CDR3 DNA reads TGTGCCAGCACCGTCGAACCTGCGGGAGGCGGTTTGAATGAGCAGTTCTTC.

This clonotype has a handful of counts. The chain has TRBV6-1 and TRBJ2-2; 8 positions agree with TRBD1. This CDR3 spans 11 amino acids. Trimming cost V 10 bases and J 9 bases; bases outside gene matches: 4. Germline values: CDR1 MNHNS, CDR2 SASEGT. CDR3 DNA: TGTGCCAATAGACAGGGGAGGGAGCTGTTTTTT. Translation gives CANRQGRELFF.

This clonotype was observed at least ten times. The genes are TRBV20-1 and TRBJ1-1; no reliable D call. There are 14 residues in the CDR3. V lost 6 bases and J 1 base, leaving 15 bases between the germline ends. Germline V gene sequence: CDR1 DFQATT, CDR2 SNEGSKA (reference sequence). The CDR3 DNA is TGCAGTGCGAAACGGACCCTAGAGAACACTGAAGCTTTCTTT. Protein: CSAKRTLENTEAFF.

This chain's CDR3 is CASSYGYGANYGYTF. The CDR3 region has the DNA TGTGCCAGCAGTTACGGGTACGGAGCTAACTATGGCTACACCTTC. The chain is built from TRBV6-9 and TRBJ1-2; D is unclear. V was shortened by 3 bases and J by 0 bases, with 11 bases between the two germline ends. The CDR3 has 15 amino acids. CDR1 is MNHGY, CDR2 SVAAGI, per germline.

The table lists this clonotype with a few counts. The J gene is TRBJ2-3, the V gene TRBV3-1; D unresolved. Looked up from germline, CDR1 is LGHDT and CDR2 is YNNKEL (reference sequence). V lost 2 bases to trimming and J lost 2 bases, with 11 bases between them. The CDR3 is made up of 15 amino acids. CDR3 in DNA: TGTGCCAGCAGCCAAACTTCCGCAGACACAGATACGCAGTATTTT. Translating gives CASSQTSADTDTQYF.

This clonotype was counted at least ten times. This sequence joins TRBV28 and TRBJ2-5; 11 bases line up with TRBD2. The CDR3 covers 15 residues. The germline CDR1 and CDR2 sequences are MDHEN and SYDVKM. Unmatched junction bases numbered 5, after V lost 5 bases and J lost 3 bases. The CDR3 sequence: CASSAPSGGKETQYF. CDR3 bases: TGTGCCAGCAGTGCCCCTAGCGGGGGGAAAGAGACCCAGTACTTC.

This clonotype was recorded at least ten times. The CDR3 DNA reads as TGTGCCAGCAGCTTTGGGGGCGAAGGCGATCAAGAGACCCAGTACTTC. Amino acid sequence: CASSFGGEGDQETQYF. The V call is TRBV7-9, the J call TRBJ2-5, with a possible D match to TRBD1 (6 bases). The V gene lost 3 bases and the J gene lost 2 bases, with 16 bases spanning the gap. Per germline, CDR1 SEHNR and CDR2 FQNEAQ (reference sequence). CDR3 length: 16 amino acids.

Turning to this clonotype: This may be a read error: a much more frequent sequence differs by one nucleotide. V gene TRBV5-1 combines with J gene TRBJ2-1; D is uncertain. The CDR3 runs to 15 residues. CDR1 and CDR2 (germline): SGHRS, YFSETQ. The CDR3 bases are TGCGCCAGCAGCGCCGGGCAGGTCTCCCACAATGAGCAGTTCTTC. Translation gives CASSAGQVSHNEQFF.

This clonotype was observed at least ten times. This chain links TRBV29-1 with TRBJ2-7; the match to TRBD1 covers 7 bases. Germline CDR1 SQVTM, CDR2 ANQGSEA. V was clipped by 0 bases and J by 3 bases; unmatched bases: 5. The CDR3 is 14 amino acids. CDR3 in DNA: TGCAGCGTTGAAGATCGGGGACAGAACTACGAGCAGTACTTC. Residues: CSVEDRGQNYEQYF.

The chain is built from TRBV19 and TRBJ2-1, with TRBD2 matching 8 bases. The CDR3 totals 17 residues. V shed 1 base, J shed 0 bases, and the junction held 5 bases outside the gene matches. Germline-derived CDR1 and CDR2 are LNHDA and SQIVND (reference sequence). Here the CDR3 DNA reads TGTGCCAGTAGTATAGCGGCTAGCGGGTACTCCTACAATGAGCAGTTCTTC. This gives the protein CASSIAASGYSYNEQFF.

The chain joins TRBV12-3 or TRBV12-4 to TRBJ1-2; D remains ambiguous. The V end lost 8 bases, the J end lost 2 bases, and 18 bases lay between the germline ends. The CDR3 runs 15 residues. The CDR3 DNA is TGTGCCAGCTCCCCACTGGGCAAGGCCAACTATGGCTACACCTTC. Amino acids: CASSPLGKANYGYTF.

The chain uses TRBV2 and TRBJ2-2, with D perhaps matching TRBD1 or TRBD2 (5 bases each). This CDR3 region has 16 residues. CDR1 SNHLY and CDR2 FYNNEI come from the germline V gene. V was clipped by 0 bases and J by 4 bases, with 12 bases between them. CDR3 protein: CASSEAPGTGTGELFF. CDR3 DNA sequence: TGTGCCAGCAGTGAAGCGCCCGGGACCGGCACCGGGGAGCTGTTTTTT.

The table lists this clonotype with many counts. V and J are TRBV12-5 and TRBJ2-2, with D hard to call. Germline V gene sequence: CDR1 LGHNT, CDR2 FRNRAP. The CDR3 covers 16 residues. V lost 3 bases and J lost 5, with 16 bases in between. Here the CDR3 DNA reads TGTGCTAGTGGTTTTATCTTGGACGGGTTAACCGGGGAGCTGTTTTTT. This encodes CASGFILDGLTGELFF.

The V call is TRBV29-1, the J call TRBJ2-7, with 8 bases lining up with TRBD1. This CDR3 is built from 13 residues. Trimming at V came to 4 bases and at J to 2 bases, leaving 4 bases not matched to a gene. Germline V gene data show CDR1 as SQVTM and CDR2 as ANQGSEA. CDR3 sequence (DNA): TGCAGCGTTGTATACAGGGGGGCCTACGAGCAGTACTTC. It is translated as CSVVYRGAYEQYF.

This clonotype was counted at least ten times. The gene calls are TRBV28 and TRBJ2-5; unclear D gene. V was clipped by 10 bases and J by 7 bases, with 13 bases between them. Looked up from germline, CDR1 is MDHEN and CDR2 is SYDVKM. The CDR3 runs to 11 residues. The CDR3 protein is CATRLSVTQYF. In DNA, the CDR3 is TGTGCCACCCGCCTCTCGGTGACCCAGTACTTC.